This T cell receptor beta chain was profiled in a study of OX40 agonist ivuxolimab in advanced cancers. Looked up from germline, CDR1 is LNHDA and CDR2 is SQIVND (reference sequence). Trimming took 0 bases from V and 3 from J; bases not matched to a gene: 8. This CDR3 spans 18 amino acids. The repertoire was sequenced with immunoSEQ multiplex PCR; TCRdb's copy has only in-frame clones and lacks some. This table holds under 45,000 clones, about 85% found once. This sequence joins TRBV19 and TRBJ2-7; 13 bases map to TRBD2. The source is an adult with an advanced solid tumor such as melanoma, head and neck, liver or kidney cancer. Sequences were derived from CD4+ or CD8+ T cells sorted from blood, sampled in a trial of the OX40 agonist ivuxolimab. Here the CDR3 DNA reads TGTGCCAGTAGTATAGATCCCCGGACTAGCGGGGGTAGCTACGAGCAGTACTTC. It yields the protein CASSIDPRTSGGSYEQYF.